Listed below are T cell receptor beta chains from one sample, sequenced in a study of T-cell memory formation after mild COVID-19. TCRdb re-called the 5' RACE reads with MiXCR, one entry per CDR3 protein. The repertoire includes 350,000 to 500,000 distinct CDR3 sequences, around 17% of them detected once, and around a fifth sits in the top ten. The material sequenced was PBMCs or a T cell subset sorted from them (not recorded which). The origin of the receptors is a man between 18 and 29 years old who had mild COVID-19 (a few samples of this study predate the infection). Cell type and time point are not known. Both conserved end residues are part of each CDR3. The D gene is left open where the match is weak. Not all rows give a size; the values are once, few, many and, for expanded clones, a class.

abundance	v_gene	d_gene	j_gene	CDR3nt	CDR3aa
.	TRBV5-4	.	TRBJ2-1	TGTGCCAGCAGCCCCGGGACGGTGGAGCAGTTCTTC	CASSPGTVEQFF
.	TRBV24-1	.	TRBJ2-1	TGTGCCACCAGTGATTTACTGGCAGCGTCCTACAATGAGCAGTTCTTC	CATSDLLAASYNEQFF
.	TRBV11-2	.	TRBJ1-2	TGTGCCAGCAGCTTAGGGTCCAGGGACCACACCTTC	CASSLGSRDHTF
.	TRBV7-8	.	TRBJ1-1	TGTGCCAGCAGCTTAGTTCCCGGACATGGGCCTGAAGCTTTCTTT	CASSLVPGHGPEAFF
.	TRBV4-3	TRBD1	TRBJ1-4	TGCGCCAGCAGCCGGGGATTGGGACAGGGAGGTGAAAAACTGTTTTTT	CASSRGLGQGGEKLFF
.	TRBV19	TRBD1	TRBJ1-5	TGTGCCAGTACTTTGGGGACAGGGGGCAATCAGCCCCAGCATTTT	CASTLGTGGNQPQHF
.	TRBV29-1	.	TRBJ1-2	TGCAGCGTGGGGCGGGACGGCGACCCCTATGGCTACACCTTC	CSVGRDGDPYGYTF
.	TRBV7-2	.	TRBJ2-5	TGTGCCAGCAGCTTAGGCTTGGGGGGTTTGGGAGAGACCCAGTACTTC	CASSLGLGGLGETQYF
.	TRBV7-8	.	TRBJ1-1	TGTGCCAGCAGCTTATACATAGCGGGGGACACTGAAGCTTTCTTT	CASSLYIAGDTEAFF
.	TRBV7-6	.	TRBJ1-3	TGTGCCAGCAGCTTATTTTCCCGGAACACCATATATTTT	CASSLFSRNTIYF
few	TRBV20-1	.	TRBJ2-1	TGCAGTGCGCCGGGACTTACATACAATGAGCAGTTCTTC	CSAPGLTYNEQFF
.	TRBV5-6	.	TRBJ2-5	TGTGCCAGCAGCCCGAAAGGGGCCTTTGGGACCCAGTACTTC	CASSPKGAFGTQYF
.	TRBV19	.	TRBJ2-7	TGTGCCAGTAGCATAGGTGGGACGACGGGCTACGAGCAGTACTTC	CASSIGGTTGYEQYF
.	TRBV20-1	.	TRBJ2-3	TGCAGTGCAAAGGAGAGGGGAGATACGCAGTATTTT	CSAKERGDTQYF
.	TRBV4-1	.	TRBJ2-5	TGCGCCAGCAAGAAGGCATCGGAAGAGACCCAGTACTTC	CASKKASEETQYF
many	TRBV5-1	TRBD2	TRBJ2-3	TGCGCCAGCACCCCCCGGTGGGGTAGCGGGGTTTTAAGCACAGATACGCAGTATTTT	CASTPRWGSGVLSTDTQYF
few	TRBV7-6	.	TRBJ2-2	TGTGCCAGCAGCTCTGTCCGGGGGGCCCCCGGGGAGCTGTTTTTT	CASSSVRGAPGELFF
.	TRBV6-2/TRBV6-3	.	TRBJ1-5	TGTGCCAGCAGTTACTTACATGGAATCAATCAGCCCCAGCATTTT	CASSYLHGINQPQHF
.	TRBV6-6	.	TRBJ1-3	TGTGCCAGCAGTTACTCGAGAAACACCATATATTTT	CASSYSRNTIYF
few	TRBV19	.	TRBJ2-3	TGTGCCACCGGGGCCAGGGGTTCCACAGATACGCAGTATTTT	CATGARGSTDTQYF
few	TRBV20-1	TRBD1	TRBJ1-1	TGCAGTGCTTATCCGGGGCAGGGGGGCACTGAAGCTTTCTTT	CSAYPGQGGTEAFF
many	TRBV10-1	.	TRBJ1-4	TGCGCCAGCAGTGAGTCCGCGAGTAATGAAAAACTGTTTTTT	CASSESASNEKLFF
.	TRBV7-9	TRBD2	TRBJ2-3	TGTGCCAGCAGCTCCGAATCGCGCGGGGGGGCCCCGCCAGATACGCAGTATTTT	CASSSESRGGAPPDTQYF
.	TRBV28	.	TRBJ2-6	TGTGCCAGCAGTTTAGAGGGGAACGGGGCCAACGTCCTGACTTTC	CASSLEGNGANVLTF
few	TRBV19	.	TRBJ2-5	TGTGCCAGTAGCTATGGAACCCCGGGCCCAGGGACCCAGTACTTC	CASSYGTPGPGTQYF
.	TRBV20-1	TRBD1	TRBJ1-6	TGCAGTGCCCGGGTGGGCGGGACAGGGGATTTCGGAGATTCACCCCTCCACTTT	CSARVGGTGDFGDSPLHF